Here is one T cell receptor beta chain with its context. The clone's antigen remains unknown. No much larger clonotype is one base removed from it; base qualities were not supplied. TCRdb shows the sequencer as Illumina HiSeq 2500. TCR beta libraries were prepared by quantitative 5'-RACE with molecular barcodes. The original methods were these. A new computational method based on a probabilistic model of VDJ rearrangement was used to identify disease-linked TCR variants. The public reads were reprocessed in TCRdb via fastp at Q25 and MiXCR, keeping in-frame beta chains. Each CDR3 protein appears once, grouped with its most common genes and DNA. TCRdb, not the authors, supplied the V and J calls. For this sample there are roughly 250,000 distinct CDR3 sequences; 8% to 9.5% appear just once. Jointly, the top ten make up 6.8% of the sample. V loses 4 bases at its end and J loses 3 bases; junction bases beyond the gene matches: 6. From the cysteine up to the phenylalanine, the CDR3 has a length of 15 residues. Only the CDR3 DNA is retained, 45 bases long and in frame from the first base. Based on the germline V gene, the CDR1 and CDR2 sequences are SGHRS and YFSETQ.

The entry originates in a study of CD8 T cells in ankylosing spondylitis (TCRdb year 2017). For the wider study: The study profiled T cell receptor beta repertoires in healthy donors and ankylosing spondylitis patients to find disease-linked TCR variants. Peripheral blood was sampled, and synovial fluid was additionally collected from ankylosing spondylitis patients. The whole study cohort included 90 to 120 healthy donors and over 20 ankylosing spondylitis patients. Overall results and qualifications from the work: A TCR beta motif made up of fewer than 10 highly homologous amino acid variants appeared to be characteristic of blood from ankylosing spondylitis patients. Some motif variants had previously been reported in the synovial fluid and blood of reactive arthritis patients, which suggests shared mechanisms of disease initiation. The disease-linked clones had a CD8+ phenotype and were found at relatively low frequencies in peripheral blood. Significant enrichment of the disease-linked clones was reported in matched synovial fluid samples from ankylosing spondylitis patients.

The rearrangement combines TRBV5-1 with TRBJ2-3, with 9 bases matching TRBD1. The sequenced sample consisted of blood, either unsorted or a sorted T cell fraction (not recorded which). The receptor's source is a male donor with ankylosing spondylitis or in good health (not recorded which). The sequenced DNA is TGCGCCAGCAGCCGGGGACAGGGTTGGACAGATACGCAGTATTTT. Its translation is CASSRGQGWTDTQYF.